These T cell receptor beta chains were read from a single sample in a study of CD8 T cells in Susac syndrome. TCRdb re-called the immunoSEQ multiplex PCR reads through MiXCR, storing one row per CDR3 protein. Among 55,000 to 70,000 distinct CDR3 sequences listed, over 90% were seen once. The sample taken for sequencing was CD8+ T cells from PBMCs. The receptors were gathered from a human donor in good health. Each CDR3 is given without its conserved first and last residue.

v_call | cdr3_aa
TRBV4-1 | ASSQEINTEAF
TRBV29-1 | SEGGTGGGTLH
TRBV30 | AWSRGPGGKNIQY
TRBV3-1 | ASSPGQSANNQPQH
TRBV7-9 | ASLSVRAFNEQF
TRBV4-1 | ASSADANEQF
TRBV19 | ASSSPRFRTEAF
TRBV4-1 | ASSQDIRSYGYT
TRBV20-1 | SARDGTASSYNSPLH
TRBV9 | ASSLWDSMATQY
TRBV7-3 | ASSPIGGGEQY
TRBV4-3 | ASSQDRGANYGYT
TRBV28 | ASSPSDSYEQY
TRBV5-1 | ASSGAGFASGNTIY